This T cell receptor beta chain was recorded in a study of T-cell reconstitution after alpha-beta-depleted transplantation in children. CDR3 size: 16 residues. V shed 0 bases and J shed 0 bases, with 11 bases lying between them. The germline V gene has CDR1 SGHRS and CDR2 YFSETQ. This clonotype was observed many times. Unique molecular identifiers were built into the TCRbeta library. MiXCR, run by TCRdb on the PCR reads, gives a single entry per CDR3 protein. The profile covers around 240,000 distinct CDR3 sequences, with 9.7% appearing a single time and about 5% taken by the ten largest. This clonotype was sampled from a human donor who donated a stem cell graft to a child with SCID. V and J are TRBV5-1 and TRBJ2-3, with D tentatively TRBD2 (5 bases). The sample was PBMCs from the stem cell graft donor, taken from the stem cell graft. The CDR3 DNA is TGCGCCAGCAGCTTGGGCCTAGCCGAGAGCACAGATACGCAGTATTTT. This encodes CASSLGLAESTDTQYF.